Detailed here is one T cell receptor (beta chain). This sample is part of a study of blood T cell repertoires in COVID-19. Across the whole study: Acute and convalescent COVID-19 samples came from the United States, Italy and Spain.

This CDR3 spans 17 amino acids. V lost 0 bases and J lost 2; bases outside the gene matches: 7. Germline V gene data show CDR1 as SGDLS and CDR2 as YYNGEE. The method was immunoSEQ multiplex PCR; TCRdb's version includes in-frame clones alone and lacks a portion of them. The sample has 150,000 to 190,000 clones; 76% are singletons. Specimen: peripheral blood. The rearrangement links TRBV9 to TRBJ1-3; 8 nucleotides agree with TRBD1. The sequence was collected from a woman of 80 years or more with acute or convalescent COVID-19. The CDR3 bases are TGTGCCAGCAGCGTAGGTGGACAGGGCTTACCTGGAAACACCATATATTTT. Translation: CASSVGGQGLPGNTIYF.